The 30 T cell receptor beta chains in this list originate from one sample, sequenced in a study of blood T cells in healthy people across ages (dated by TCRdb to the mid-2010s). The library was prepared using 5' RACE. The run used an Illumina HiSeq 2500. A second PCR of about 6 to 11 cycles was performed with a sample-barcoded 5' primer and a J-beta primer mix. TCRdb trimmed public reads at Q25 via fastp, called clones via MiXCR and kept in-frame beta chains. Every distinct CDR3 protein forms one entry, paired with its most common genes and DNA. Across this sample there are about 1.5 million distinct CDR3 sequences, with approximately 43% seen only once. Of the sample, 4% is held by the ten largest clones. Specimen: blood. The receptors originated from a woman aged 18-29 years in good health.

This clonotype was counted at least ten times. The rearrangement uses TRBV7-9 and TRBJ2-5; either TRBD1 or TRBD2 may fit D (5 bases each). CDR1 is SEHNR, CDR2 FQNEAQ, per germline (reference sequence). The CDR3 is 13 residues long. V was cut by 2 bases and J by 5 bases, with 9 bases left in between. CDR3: CASSLRGEETQYF. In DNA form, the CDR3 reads TGTGCCAGCAGCTTACGAGGGGAGGAGACCCAGTACTTC.

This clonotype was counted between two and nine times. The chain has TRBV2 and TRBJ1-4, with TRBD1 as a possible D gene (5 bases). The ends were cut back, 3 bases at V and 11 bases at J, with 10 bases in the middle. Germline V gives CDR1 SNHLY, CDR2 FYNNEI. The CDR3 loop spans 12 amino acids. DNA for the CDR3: TGTGCCAGCAGTGACCGGGACTTCAAACTGTTTTTT. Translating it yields CASSDRDFKLFF. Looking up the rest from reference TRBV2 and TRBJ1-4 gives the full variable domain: EPEVTQTPSHQVTQMGQEVILRCVPISNHLYFYWYRQILGQKVEFLVSFYNNEISEKSEIFDDQFSVERPDGSNFTLKIRSTKLEDSAMYFCASSDRDFKLFFGSGTQLSVL.

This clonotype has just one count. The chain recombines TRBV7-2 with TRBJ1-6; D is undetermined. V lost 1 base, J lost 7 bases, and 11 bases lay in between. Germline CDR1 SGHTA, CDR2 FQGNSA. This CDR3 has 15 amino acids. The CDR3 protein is CASSLVSRQNSPLHF. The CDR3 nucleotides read TGTGCCAGCAGCTTAGTTTCCAGGCAGAATTCACCCCTCCACTTT.

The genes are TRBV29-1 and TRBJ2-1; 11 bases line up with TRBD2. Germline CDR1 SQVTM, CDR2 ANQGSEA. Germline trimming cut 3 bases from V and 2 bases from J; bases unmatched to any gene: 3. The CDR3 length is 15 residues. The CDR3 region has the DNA TGCAGCGTTGAGAGTAGCGGGAGGGCCTACAATGAGCAGTTCTTC. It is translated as CSVESSGRAYNEQFF.

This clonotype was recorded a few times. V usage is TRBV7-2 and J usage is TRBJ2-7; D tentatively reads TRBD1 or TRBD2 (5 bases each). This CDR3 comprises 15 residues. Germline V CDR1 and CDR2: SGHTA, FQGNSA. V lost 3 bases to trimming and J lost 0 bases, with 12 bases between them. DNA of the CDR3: TGTGCCAGCAGCTTCGCCGGGACGGTCTCCTACGAGCAGTACTTC. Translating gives CASSFAGTVSYEQYF.

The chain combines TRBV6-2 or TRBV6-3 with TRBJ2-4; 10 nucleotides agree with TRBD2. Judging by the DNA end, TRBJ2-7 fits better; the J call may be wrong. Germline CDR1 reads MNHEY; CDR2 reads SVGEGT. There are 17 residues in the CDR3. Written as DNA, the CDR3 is TGTGCCAGCAGTCACTTTCTAGCGGGAGACTTCGATAACGAGCAGTACTTC. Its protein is CASSHFLAGDFDNEQYF.

The CDR3 DNA follows: TGCGCCAGCAGCCAAGTAGCGCTAGCTGCCAATGAGCAGTTCTTC. It yields the protein CASSQVALAANEQFF. This chain joins TRBV4-1 and TRBJ2-1, with D possibly being TRBD2 (5 bases). This CDR3 spans 15 amino acids. Germline V gene lookup returns CDR1 MGHRA and CDR2 YSYEKL. V lost 1 base, J lost 6 bases, and 13 bases lay in between.

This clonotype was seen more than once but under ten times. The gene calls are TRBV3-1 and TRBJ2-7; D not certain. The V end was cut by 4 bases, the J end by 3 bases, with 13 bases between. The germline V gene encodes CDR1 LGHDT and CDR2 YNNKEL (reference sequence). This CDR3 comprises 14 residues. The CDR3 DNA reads TGTGCCAGCAGCCCTACTCCTGGCAACTACGAGCAGTACTTC. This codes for CASSPTPGNYEQYF.

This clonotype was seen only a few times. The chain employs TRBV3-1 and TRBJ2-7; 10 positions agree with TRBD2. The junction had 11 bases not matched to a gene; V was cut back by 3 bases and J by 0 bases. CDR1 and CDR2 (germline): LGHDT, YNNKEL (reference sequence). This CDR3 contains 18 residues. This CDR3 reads CASSHAVGLATSSYEQYF. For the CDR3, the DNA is TGTGCCAGCAGCCATGCCGTGGGACTAGCGACTAGCTCCTACGAGCAGTACTTC.

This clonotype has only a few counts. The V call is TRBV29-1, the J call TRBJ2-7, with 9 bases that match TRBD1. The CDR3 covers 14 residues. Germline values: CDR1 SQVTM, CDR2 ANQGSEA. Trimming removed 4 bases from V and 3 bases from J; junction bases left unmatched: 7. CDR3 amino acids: CSVAVTDRGYEQYF. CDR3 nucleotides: TGCAGCGTTGCTGTTACGGACAGGGGCTACGAGCAGTACTTC.

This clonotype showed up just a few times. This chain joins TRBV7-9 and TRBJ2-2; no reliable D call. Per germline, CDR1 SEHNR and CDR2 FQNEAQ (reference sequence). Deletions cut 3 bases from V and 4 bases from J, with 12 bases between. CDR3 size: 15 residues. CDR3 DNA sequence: TGTGCCAGCAGCTTCGCCAAACTGGGCACCGGGGAGCTGTTTTTT. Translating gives CASSFAKLGTGELFF.

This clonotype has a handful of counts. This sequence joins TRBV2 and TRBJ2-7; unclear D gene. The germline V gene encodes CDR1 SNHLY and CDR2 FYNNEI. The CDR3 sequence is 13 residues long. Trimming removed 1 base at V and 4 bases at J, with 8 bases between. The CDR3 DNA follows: TGTGCCAGCAGTGAAGGAGGCCCATACGAGCAGTACTTC. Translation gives CASSEGGPYEQYF.

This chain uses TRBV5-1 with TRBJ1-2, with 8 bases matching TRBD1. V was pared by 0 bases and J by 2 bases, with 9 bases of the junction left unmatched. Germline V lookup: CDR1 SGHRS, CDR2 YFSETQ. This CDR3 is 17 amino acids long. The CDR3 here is CASSLGWGTGDNYGYTF. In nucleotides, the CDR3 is TGCGCCAGCAGCTTGGGTTGGGGGACAGGTGACAACTATGGCTACACCTTC.

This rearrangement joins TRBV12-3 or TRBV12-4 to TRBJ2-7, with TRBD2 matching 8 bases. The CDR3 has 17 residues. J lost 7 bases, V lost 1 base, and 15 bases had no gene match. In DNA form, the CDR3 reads TGTGCCAGCAGTTTAGGTATCCGGGCTAGCGGGTACAATGAGCAGTACTTC. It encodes CASSLGIRASGYNEQYF.

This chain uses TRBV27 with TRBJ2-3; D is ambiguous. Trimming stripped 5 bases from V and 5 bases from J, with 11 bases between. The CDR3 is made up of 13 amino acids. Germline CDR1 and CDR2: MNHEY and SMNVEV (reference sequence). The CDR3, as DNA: TGTGCCAGCAGTGGGCCAAGGGAAGATACGCAGTATTTT. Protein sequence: CASSGPREDTQYF.

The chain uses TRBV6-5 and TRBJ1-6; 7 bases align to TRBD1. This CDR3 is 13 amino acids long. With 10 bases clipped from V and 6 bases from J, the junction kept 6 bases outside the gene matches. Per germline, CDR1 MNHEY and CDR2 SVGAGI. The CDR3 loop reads CATRGVLNSPLHF. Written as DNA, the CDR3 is TGTGCCACCAGGGGGGTTCTTAATTCACCCCTCCACTTT.

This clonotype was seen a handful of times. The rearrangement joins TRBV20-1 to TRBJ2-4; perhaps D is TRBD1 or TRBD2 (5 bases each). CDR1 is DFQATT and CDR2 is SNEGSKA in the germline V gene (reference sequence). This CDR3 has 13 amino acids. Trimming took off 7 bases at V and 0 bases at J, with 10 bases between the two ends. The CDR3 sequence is CSGTGLAKNIQYF. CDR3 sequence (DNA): TGCAGTGGTACAGGACTAGCCAAAAACATTCAGTACTTC.

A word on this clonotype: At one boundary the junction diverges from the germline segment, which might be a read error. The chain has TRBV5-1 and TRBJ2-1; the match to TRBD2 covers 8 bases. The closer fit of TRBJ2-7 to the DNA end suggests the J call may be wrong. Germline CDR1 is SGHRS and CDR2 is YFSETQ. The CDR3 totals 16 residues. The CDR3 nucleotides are TGTGCCAGCAGCTTGGGGCCAGCGGGAGAGCGAAATGAGCAGTACTTC. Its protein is CASSLGPAGERNEQYF.

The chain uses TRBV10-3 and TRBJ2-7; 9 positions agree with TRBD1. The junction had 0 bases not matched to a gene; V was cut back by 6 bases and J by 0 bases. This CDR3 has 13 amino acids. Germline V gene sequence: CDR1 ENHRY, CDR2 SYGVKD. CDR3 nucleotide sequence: TGTGCCATCAGGGGACAGGGCTCCTACGAGCAGTACTTC. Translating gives CAIRGQGSYEQYF.

CDR3 amino acids: CASSSRLQSPYEQYF. CDR3 DNA: TGTGCCAGCAGCTCCCGACTACAGTCGCCCTACGAGCAGTACTTC. V gene TRBV7-9 combines with J gene TRBJ2-5; possibly TRBD2 for D (5 bases). The J call is doubtful: the DNA matches TRBJ2-7 better. The CDR3 is 15 residues long. CDR1 and CDR2 from the germline V gene are SEHNR and FQNEAQ (reference sequence).

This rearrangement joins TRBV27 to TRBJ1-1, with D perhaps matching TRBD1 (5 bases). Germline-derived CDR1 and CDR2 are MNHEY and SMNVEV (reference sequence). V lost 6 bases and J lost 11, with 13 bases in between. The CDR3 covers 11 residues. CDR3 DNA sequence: TGTGCCAGCAGCTGGGGGTTTTCGGCTTTCTTT. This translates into CASSWGFSAFF.

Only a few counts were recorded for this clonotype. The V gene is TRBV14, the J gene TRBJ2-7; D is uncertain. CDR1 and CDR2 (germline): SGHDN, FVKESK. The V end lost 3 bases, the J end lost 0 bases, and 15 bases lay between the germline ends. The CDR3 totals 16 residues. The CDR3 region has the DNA TGTGCCAGCAGCCACCAGGACGTCCCAAGCTCCTACGAGCAGTACTTC. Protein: CASSHQDVPSSYEQYF.

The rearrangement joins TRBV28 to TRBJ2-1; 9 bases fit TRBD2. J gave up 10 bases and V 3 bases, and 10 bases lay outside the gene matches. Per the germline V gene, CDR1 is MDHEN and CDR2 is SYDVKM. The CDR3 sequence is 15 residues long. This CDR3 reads CASSFTLAGSYEQFF. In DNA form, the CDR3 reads TGTGCCAGCAGTTTTACCCTAGCGGGGTCCTACGAGCAGTTCTTC.

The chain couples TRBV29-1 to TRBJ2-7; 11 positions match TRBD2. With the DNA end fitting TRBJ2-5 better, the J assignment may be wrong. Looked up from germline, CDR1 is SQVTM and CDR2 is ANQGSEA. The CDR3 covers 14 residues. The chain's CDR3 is CSAGGVAGGPTQYF. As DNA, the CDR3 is TGCAGCGCCGGAGGGGTAGCGGGAGGGCCGACCCAGTACTTC.

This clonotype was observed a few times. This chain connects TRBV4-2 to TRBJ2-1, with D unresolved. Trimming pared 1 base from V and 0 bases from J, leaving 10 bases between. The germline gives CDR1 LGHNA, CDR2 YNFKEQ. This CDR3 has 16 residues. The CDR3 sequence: CASSQATGNSYNEQFF. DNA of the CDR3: TGTGCCAGCAGCCAAGCCACGGGTAACTCCTACAATGAGCAGTTCTTC.

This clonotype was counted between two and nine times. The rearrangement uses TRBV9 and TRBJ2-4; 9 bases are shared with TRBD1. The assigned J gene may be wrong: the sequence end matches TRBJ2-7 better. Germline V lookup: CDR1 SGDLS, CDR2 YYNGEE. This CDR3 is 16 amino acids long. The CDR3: CASSVDGTGQYFEQYF. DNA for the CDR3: TGTGCCAGCAGCGTAGATGGGACAGGGCAGTACTTCGAGCAGTACTTC.

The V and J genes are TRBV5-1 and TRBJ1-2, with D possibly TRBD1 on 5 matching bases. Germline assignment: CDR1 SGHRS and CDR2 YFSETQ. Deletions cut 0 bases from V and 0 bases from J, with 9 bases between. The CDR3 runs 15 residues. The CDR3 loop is CASSLEGNSNYGYTF. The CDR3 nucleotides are TGCGCCAGCAGCTTGGAGGGGAACTCTAACTATGGCTACACCTTC. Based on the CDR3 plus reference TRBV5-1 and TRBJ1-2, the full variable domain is KAGVTQTPRYLIKTRGQQVTLSCSPISGHRSVSWYQQTPGQGLQFLFEYFSETQRNKGNFPGRFSGRQFSNSRSEMNVSTLELGDSALYLCASSLEGNSNYGYTFGSGTRLTVV.

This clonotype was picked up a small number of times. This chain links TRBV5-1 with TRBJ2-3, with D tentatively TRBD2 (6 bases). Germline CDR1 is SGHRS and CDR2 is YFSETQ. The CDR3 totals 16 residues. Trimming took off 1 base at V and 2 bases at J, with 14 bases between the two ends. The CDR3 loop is CASSLTPAGNTDTQYF. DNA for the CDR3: TGCGCCAGCAGCTTGACCCCCGCGGGGAACACAGATACGCAGTATTTT.

The DNA of the CDR3 is TGTGCCTGGAGTGACCAGGGTTTGGACATTCAGTACTTC. The encoded protein is CAWSDQGLDIQYF. J is TRBJ2-5 and V is TRBV30; D might be TRBD1 (5 bases). The DNA end is a closer match to TRBJ2-4, so the J assignment may be wrong. This CDR3 spans 13 amino acids. The V gene's germline CDR1 is GTSNPN and CDR2 SVGIG (reference sequence).

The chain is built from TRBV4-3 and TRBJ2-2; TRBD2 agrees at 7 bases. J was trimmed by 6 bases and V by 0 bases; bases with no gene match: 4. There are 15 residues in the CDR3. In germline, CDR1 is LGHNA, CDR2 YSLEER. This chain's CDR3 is CASSQDALAAGELFF. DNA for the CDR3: TGCGCCAGCAGCCAAGATGCGCTAGCGGCCGGGGAGCTGTTTTTT.